The present T cell receptor (beta chain) was sequenced within a study of T cells in Graves' hyperthyroidism and ophthalmopathy. TCR beta CDR3 sequences were amplified from RNA transcripts. The HTBI primer set was used in a first-round RT-PCR of the TCR CDR3. A single record per CDR3 protein comes from TCRdb applying MiXCR to the multiplex PCR reads. The table shows approximately 620,000 distinct CDR3 sequences, with roughly 16% occurring only once. Uncontrolled infection, other autoimmune disease, pregnancy or lactation barred patients from enrollment. General study findings and limits: The model made its ophthalmopathy prediction, and onset followed a median roughly 6.5 months later. Appearing also in blood were most of the thyroid clonotypes expanded above 0.001.

Per the germline V gene, CDR1 is SEHNR and CDR2 is FQNEAQ (reference sequence). With 5 bases clipped from V and 11 bases from J, the junction kept 11 bases outside the gene matches. The CDR3 contains 13 residues. This clonotype showed up just a few times. No antigen is known for it. Specimen: blood. J is TRBJ1-2 and V is TRBV7-9, with TRBD1 matching 7 bases. The source is a woman in her thirties or forties with Graves' ophthalmopathy. The CDR3 loop reads CASSAGTALGYTF. CDR3 bases: TGTGCCAGCAGCGCCGGGACAGCGTTGGGTTACACCTTC.